This T cell receptor (beta chain) was sequenced in a study of CD8 T cells in Susac syndrome. It was negative isolation that provided the CD8+ and CD4+ T cells, whereas TEMRA cells were enriched by FACS. CDR3 length: 16 residues. The germline gives CDR1 SGDLS, CDR2 YYNGEE. The trim removed 4 bases at V and 6 bases at J, leaving 13 bases unmatched. Reverse transcription of roughly 0.5 to 1 ug RNA was carried out with random hexamers. The TCR beta CDR3 was amplified by immunoSEQ multiplex PCR across 54 Vbeta, 13 Jbeta. TCRdb re-analysed the immunoSEQ multiplex PCR reads in MiXCR, keeping a single row per CDR3 protein. Counted here are roughly 150,000 distinct CDR3 sequences, about 94% occurring once; the ten biggest clones make up 0.21%. The table lists this clonotype with a count of one.

The gene calls are TRBV9 and TRBJ2-1, with TRBD1 matching over 7 bases. The specimen was CD8+ T cells from PBMCs. The clonotype comes from a human donor with multiple sclerosis. The DNA for the CDR3 is TGTGCCAGCAGCTTGTCCGGGACAGCCTCATTCAATGAGCAGTTCTTC. Residues: CASSLSGTASFNEQFF.